The 19 T cell receptor beta chains presented below share a single source sample, sequenced in a study of beta chain features in type 1 diabetes. cDNA synthesis used the whole RNA isolate, giving expressed TCRB sequences. Data came from immunoSEQ multiplex PCR; TCRdb stores just in-frame clones and leaves some out. Among some 900,000 clones, around a sixth were seen once, and the ten largest hold 0.02% to 0.025%. The sequenced sample was naive CD4+ T cells from blood. The receptors come from a woman in her late teens or twenties in good health.

V gene TRBV7-9 combines with J gene TRBJ2-1; D may match TRBD1 or TRBD2 (6 bases each). CDR1 and CDR2 (germline): SEHNR, FQNEAQ (reference sequence). The V gene lost 5 bases and the J gene lost 8 bases, with 16 bases spanning the gap. The CDR3 is 14 amino acids. CDR3 protein: CASSRGGPLYEQFF. The DNA for the CDR3 is TGTGCCAGCAGCCGTGGGGGGCCTCTCTATGAGCAGTTCTTC. The full variable domain, in which reference TRBV7-9 and TRBJ2-1 provide the parts outside the CDR3, is DTGVSQNPRHKITKRGQNVTFRCDPISEHNRLYWYRQTLGQGPEFLTYFQNEAQLEKSRLLSDRFSAERPKGSFSTLEIQRTEQGDSAMYLCASSRGGPLYEQFFGPGTRLTVL.

V gene TRBV10-3 combines with J gene TRBJ2-1; TRBD2 matches at 8 bases. The junction had 10 bases not matched to a gene; V was cut back by 8 bases and J by 7 bases. This CDR3 is built from 14 residues. CDR1 is ENHRY, CDR2 SYGVKD, per germline. The CDR3 reads CAISSGPQGNEQFF. CDR3 sequence (DNA): TGTGCCATCTCTAGCGGGCCCCAAGGTAATGAGCAGTTCTTC.

The rearrangement uses TRBV11-1 and TRBJ2-3; D possibly uses TRBD1 or TRBD2 (6 bases each). The CDR3 is made up of 16 amino acids. Trimming left V 3 bases short and J 5 bases short, with 18 bases between. The germline CDR1 and CDR2 sequences are SGHAT and FQDESV (reference sequence). The CDR3 region has the DNA TGTGCCAGCAGCTTCCAGCGAGGGGGAGGTATAGATACGCAGTATTTT. Its protein is CASSFQRGGGIDTQYF.

This clone appeared a few times. The V call is TRBV28, the J call TRBJ1-2; 7 bases fit TRBD1. CDR1 MDHEN and CDR2 SYDVKM come from the germline V gene. This CDR3 is 14 amino acids long. Trimming cost V 4 bases and J 3 bases; bases outside gene matches: 5. This CDR3 is CASSSLDRYYGYTF. CDR3 sequence (DNA): TGTGCCAGCAGTTCCTTGGACAGGTACTATGGCTACACCTTC.

The chain recombines TRBV25-1 with TRBJ1-3, with TRBD1 matching 8 bases. With V trimmed by 3 bases and J by 3 bases, 10 bases remained unmatched. Germline CDR1 reads MGHDK; CDR2 reads SYGVNS. This CDR3 is built from 17 residues. CDR3 amino acids: CASSDRRKDRGGNTIYF. The CDR3, as DNA: TGTGCCAGCAGTGATCGACGAAAAGACAGGGGTGGAAACACCATATATTTT.

The table lists this clone with a few counts. The same CDR3 can be traced to other DNA sequences in this sample. This chain connects TRBV28 to TRBJ2-7; the D is unclear. The germline V gene encodes CDR1 MDHEN and CDR2 SYDVKM. The ends were cut back, 6 bases at V and 0 bases at J, with 9 bases in the middle. This CDR3 contains 13 residues. CDR3 protein: CASSSGSSYEQYF. The CDR3 DNA reads as TGTGCCAGCAGCTCAGGTAGCTCCTACGAGCAGTACTTC.

J is TRBJ2-3 and V is TRBV5-1; D remains ambiguous. This CDR3 is built from 14 residues. V was trimmed by 0 bases and J by 2 bases, leaving 7 bases between them. In germline, CDR1 is SGHRS, CDR2 YFSETQ. CDR3 nucleotide sequence: TGCGCCAGCAGCTTGGGCGATACCACAGATACGCAGTATTTT. It specifies CASSLGDTTDTQYF. Full variable domain (remainder filled in from reference TRBV5-1 and TRBJ2-3): KAGVTQTPRYLIKTRGQQVTLSCSPISGHRSVSWYQQTPGQGLQFLFEYFSETQRNKGNFPGRFSGRQFSNSRSEMNVSTLELGDSALYLCASSLGDTTDTQYFGPGTRLTVL.

The genes are TRBV11-3 and TRBJ2-7; D is uncertain. The germline CDR1 and CDR2 sequences are SGHNT and YENEEA. Trimming cost V 1 base and J 5 bases, with 6 bases left between them. This CDR3 has 12 residues. The CDR3, as DNA: TGTGCCAGCAGCTTAGCAGTAAACGAGCAGTACTTC. Translation gives CASSLAVNEQYF. Using reference TRBV11-3 and TRBJ2-7 for the parts outside the CDR3, the full variable domain is EAGVVQSPRYKIIEKKQPVAFWCNPISGHNTLYWYLQNLGQGPELLIRYENEEAVDDSQLPKDRFSAERLKGVDSTLKIQPAELGDSAVYLCASSLAVNEQYFGPGTRLTVT.

The CDR3 spells CASSSRYTQYF. The CDR3 DNA reads as TGTGCCAGCAGCTCGCGATATACGCAGTATTTT. This chain uses TRBV7-2 with TRBJ2-3, with no clear D. V lost 4 bases and J 7 bases, leaving 6 bases between the germline ends. The CDR3 spans 11 residues. Per germline, CDR1 SGHTA and CDR2 FQGNSA.

This chain joins TRBV7-3 and TRBJ2-6; 8 bases map to TRBD2. Germline CDR1 is SGHTA and CDR2 is FQGTGA. The ends lost 4 bases at V and 2 bases at J; junction bases unmatched: 4. The CDR3 consists of 16 residues. This CDR3 reads CASSSKAGAGANVLTF. The CDR3 DNA reads TGTGCCAGCAGCTCAAAAGCGGGAGCTGGGGCCAACGTCCTGACTTTC.

This clone was counted only a few times. The chain is built from TRBV5-6 and TRBJ2-6, with D perhaps matching TRBD1 (5 bases). V lost 1 base and J 1 base, leaving 15 bases between the germline ends. The CDR3 covers 18 residues. The germline V gene has CDR1 SGHDT and CDR2 YYEEEE. CDR3 in DNA: TGTGCCAGCAGCTTGATAGGGGTGGGCGGATCTGGGGCCAACGTCCTGACTTTC. It specifies CASSLIGVGGSGANVLTF.

This sequence joins TRBV6-5 and TRBJ2-2; a possible D gene is TRBD1 (5 bases). CDR3 length: 15 residues. Trimming cost V 6 bases and J 4 bases, with 15 bases left between them. Germline V gene lookup returns CDR1 MNHEY and CDR2 SVGAGI. The CDR3 region is CASSRVFSSTGELFF. In nucleotides, the CDR3 is TGTGCCAGCAGCAGGGTTTTTAGTTCCACCGGGGAGCTGTTTTTT.

The chain links TRBV4-2 to TRBJ2-7; possibly TRBD1 for D (6 bases). Germline V gene data show CDR1 as LGHNA and CDR2 as YNFKEQ. This CDR3 has 16 amino acids. With 0 bases removed from V and 2 bases from J, the gap between germline ends came to 14 bases. This CDR3 is CASSQDSRTAAYEQYF. The CDR3 nucleotides are TGTGCCAGCAGCCAAGATAGTAGGACAGCAGCCTACGAGCAGTACTTC.

Only a few counts were recorded for this clone. V gene TRBV2 combines with J gene TRBJ2-4; D perhaps matches TRBD1 (5 bases). V was clipped by 6 bases and J by 7 bases, with 16 bases between them. Germline V gene data show CDR1 as SNHLY and CDR2 as FYNNEI. There are 14 residues in the CDR3. The CDR3 spells CASRARVSSNIQYF. The CDR3 DNA reads TGTGCCAGCAGAGCCAGGGTATCATCGAACATTCAGTACTTC.

As DNA, the CDR3 is TGTGCCAGCAGCCCGGGACCTAACCGGGAGCTGTTTTTT. This gives the protein CASSPGPNRELFF. This sequence joins TRBV7-2 and TRBJ2-2, with D tentatively TRBD1 or TRBD2 (5 bases each). Trimming pared 5 bases from V and 9 bases from J, leaving 13 bases between. This CDR3 region has 13 residues. CDR1 and CDR2 from the germline V gene are SGHTA and FQGNSA. Using reference TRBV7-2 and TRBJ2-2 for the parts outside the CDR3, the full variable domain is GAGVSQSPSNKVTEKGKDVELRCDPISGHTALYWYRQSLGQGLEFLIYFQGNSAPDKSGLPSDRFSAERTGGSVSTLTIQRTQQEDSAVYLCASSPGPNRELFFGEGSRLTVL.

V and J are TRBV9 and TRBJ1-5; 7 nucleotides line up with TRBD1. CDR1 SGDLS and CDR2 YYNGEE come from the germline V gene. Trimming removed 1 base from V and 11 bases from J; junction bases left unmatched: 6. The CDR3 runs 13 residues. CDR3 sequence (DNA): TGTGCCAGCAGCGTATCCGACAGGGCGGCCCAGCATTTT. Its translation: CASSVSDRAAQHF. The variable domain in full, with the rest retrieved from reference TRBV9 and TRBJ1-5, is DSGVTQTPKHLITATGQRVTLRCSPRSGDLSVYWYQQSLDQGLQFLIQYYNGEERAKGNILERFSAQQFPDLHSELNLSSLELGDSALYFCASSVSDRAAQHFGDGTRLSIL.

This clone was recorded a few times. V usage is TRBV29-1 and J usage is TRBJ2-3, with D tentatively TRBD2 (5 bases). V was cut by 4 bases and J by 2 bases, with 13 bases left in between. Germline V lookup: CDR1 SQVTM, CDR2 ANQGSEA. CDR3 size: 14 residues. CDR3 sequence (DNA): TGCAGCGTTGGAATAGCGAGTACCACAGATACGCAGTATTTT. Translating gives CSVGIASTTDTQYF.

Details on this clone: An end of the junction differs from the germline gene, which may be a read error. The CDR3 bases are TGCAGCGTAGAAGCCGGGACCCGCTCGTACTTC. Protein product: CSVEAGTRSYF. The chain employs TRBV29-1 and TRBJ2-7, with D perhaps given as TRBD1 or TRBD2 (5 bases each). This CDR3 is 11 amino acids long. CDR1 and CDR2 (germline): SQVTM, ANQGSEA.

This chain links TRBV11-2 with TRBJ2-1, with 13 bases that match TRBD2. Germline V gene sequence: CDR1 SGHAT, CDR2 FQNNGV. The CDR3 consists of 13 residues. V lost 1 base to trimming and J lost 16 bases; unmatched junction nucleotides: 4. CDR3 region: CASSLVLAGGQFF. The DNA of the CDR3 is TGTGCCAGCAGCTTAGTACTAGCGGGGGGGCAATTCTTC.